This passage covers 29 T cell receptor beta chains from one sample sequenced in a study of T cell clonality in common variable immunodeficiency (dated by TCRdb to about 2015). The library relied on the immunoSEQ multiplex PCR assay. Entries here come from immuneACCESS through TCRdb and include only in-frame sequences with V and J called. Some clones fail to appear in such tables; in the studies checked, an unresolved V gene covers under half of the shortfall, and the cause of the remainder is unknown. The sample features tens of thousands of clones, and none is a singleton. Roughly 2.8% of the sample rests with the top ten. Source material: peripheral blood mononuclear cells. These receptors were obtained from a person between 18 and 75 years old in good health.

This clone was counted ten times or more. The CDR3 end lies 3 residues beyond the end of the read and is filled in from the germline J gene. The chain recombines TRBV7-9 with TRBJ1-1, with D perhaps matching TRBD1 (5 bases). Trimming pared 3 bases from V and 0 bases from J, leaving 8 bases between. CDR3 length: 14 residues. Germline V gives CDR1 SEHNR, CDR2 FQNEAQ (reference sequence). The CDR3 protein is CASSFGHMNTEAFF. CDR3 DNA, as far as it was read: TGTGCCAGCAGCTTCGGACACATGAACACTGAA.

On this clone: The sequence runs out 3 residues before the end of the CDR3; the remainder is reconstructed from the germline J gene. The chain uses TRBV7-6 and TRBJ2-1; 9 bases map to TRBD2. J gave up 7 bases and V 4 bases, and 5 bases lay outside the gene matches. The germline gives CDR1 SGHVS, CDR2 FNYEAQ. This CDR3 region has 14 residues. The sequenced part of the CDR3 DNA is TGTGCCAGCAGCTCGGGACTAGCTCAAAATGAG. Translated: CASSSGLAQNE. The whole CDR3 sequence is CASSSGLAQNEQFF.

This clone was seen at least ten times. The CDR3 is cut off 3 residues early in the read; its end comes from the germline J gene. The chain combines TRBV20-1 with TRBJ1-1; TRBD1 aligns across 7 bases. This CDR3 is built from 13 residues. After removal of 7 bases from V and 4 bases from J, the junction contained 9 bases not matched to a gene. The germline V gene has CDR1 DFQATT and CDR2 SNEGSKA (reference sequence). Incomplete CDR3 DNA: TGCAGTGTATACAGGGGTCGTAGCACTGAA. Translation: CSVYRGRSTE. From start to end, the CDR3 is CSVYRGRSTEAFF.

The table lists this clone with many counts. Sequencing ends 3 residues short of the CDR3 end; the germline J gene provides the rest. The chain is built from TRBV5-1 and TRBJ2-1, with D possibly being TRBD2 (6 bases). V lost 6 bases and J lost 1, with 8 bases in between. The CDR3 sequence is 13 residues long. From germline, CDR1 is SGHRS and CDR2 YFSETQ. CDR3 residues: CASKRVSYNEQFF. CDR3 DNA (partial): TGCGCCAGCAAGCGGGTGTCCTACAATGAG.

This clone was seen repeatedly, ten times or more. The read terminates 3 residues ahead of where the CDR3 ends, so the germline J gene completes it. The gene calls are TRBV30 and TRBJ1-2; 8 bases are a match to TRBD1. CDR1 and CDR2 (germline): GTSNPN, SVGIG (reference sequence). J was trimmed by 0 bases and V by 1 base; bases with no gene match: 4. The CDR3 sequence is 15 residues long. CDR3 protein: CAWSGGQEPNYGYTF. Partial CDR3 DNA: TGTGCCTGGAGTGGGGGACAGGAACCTAACTATGGC.

This clone has at least ten counts. The CDR3 is cut off 3 residues early in the read; its end comes from the germline J gene. The chain joins TRBV19 to TRBJ1-1; possible D gene TRBD1, 5 bases. Per germline, CDR1 LNHDA and CDR2 SQIVND (reference sequence). This CDR3 has 14 amino acids. V was shortened by 3 bases and J by 3 bases, with 11 bases between the two germline ends. CDR3 region: CASSIGGWYTEAFF. Partial CDR3 DNA: TGTGCCAGTAGTATCGGGGGGTGGTACACTGAA. Drawing the rest from reference TRBV19 and TRBJ1-1, the complete variable domain is DGGITQSPKYLFRKEGQNVTLSCEQNLNHDAMYWYRQDPGQGLRLIYYSQIVNDFQKGDIAEGYSVSREKKESFPLTVTSAQKNPTAFYLCASSIGGWYTEAFFGQGTRLTVV.

At least ten counts were recorded for this clone. The CDR3 DNA, read in part, is TGTGCCTGGAGTAAACTCGAACGGGTCAGCAATGAG. This encodes CAWSKLERVSNE. The whole CDR3 protein reads CAWSKLERVSNEQFF. The V gene is TRBV30, the J gene TRBJ2-1; no reliable D call. Read coverage stops 3 residues before the CDR3 terminus; the germline J gene supplies the remainder. Germline CDR1 reads GTSNPN; CDR2 reads SVGIG (reference sequence). The CDR3 is made up of 15 amino acids. The ends were cut back, 2 bases at V and 6 bases at J, with 17 bases in the middle.

With regard to this clone: The read halts 3 residues ahead of the CDR3 end, with the missing end drawn from the germline J gene. The rearrangement links TRBV29-1 to TRBJ2-3, with D tentatively TRBD2 (7 bases). Trimming left V 5 bases short and J 5 bases short, with 14 bases between. Germline assignment: CDR1 SQVTM and CDR2 ANQGSEA. The CDR3 length is 13 residues. CDR3 sequence: CSVKGGAIDTQYF. The CDR3 DNA, read in part, is TGCAGCGTTAAGGGGGGGGCGATAGATACG.

This clone was observed at least ten times. The DNA ends 3 residues before the CDR3 does, and the rest of the CDR3 is filled in from the germline J gene. This chain joins TRBV9 and TRBJ2-5, with D uncertain. The germline CDR1 and CDR2 sequences are SGDLS and YYNGEE. There are 13 residues in the CDR3. Trimming removed 0 bases at V and 5 bases at J, with 8 bases between. CDR3 bases read: TGTGCCAGCAGCGTAGTACCTCGGGAGACC. It yields the protein CASSVVPRET. The full CDR3 sequence reads CASSVVPRETQYF.

This clone was detected ten times or more. The sequenced fragment ends 3 residues before the CDR3 boundary, so the rest is inferred from the germline J gene. This chain links TRBV7-3 with TRBJ1-1, with D possibly being TRBD1 (5 bases). Germline CDR1 SGHTA, CDR2 FQGTGA. CDR3 length: 14 residues. Trimming pared 3 bases from V and 1 base from J, leaving 9 bases between. CDR3 in amino acids: CASSFGHPNTEAFF. The covered CDR3 bases are TGTGCCAGCAGCTTTGGACATCCGAACACTGAA.

The table lists this clone with many counts. The read ends 3 residues before the CDR3 terminus; that terminus is restored from the germline J gene. The chain is built from TRBV2 and TRBJ2-2; 14 nucleotides line up with TRBD2. CDR1 is SNHLY, CDR2 FYNNEI, per germline. Trimming at V came to 6 bases and at J to 1 base, leaving 1 base not matched to a gene. This CDR3 spans 16 amino acids. The chain's CDR3 is CASRGTSGGNTGELFF. CDR3 DNA, as far as it was read: TGTGCCAGCAGGGGGACTAGCGGGGGGAACACCGGGGAG.

In this sample, this clone turned up many times. The read ends 3 residues before the CDR3 terminus; that terminus is restored from the germline J gene. This sequence joins TRBV5-4 and TRBJ2-3; 7 bases are a match to TRBD1. This CDR3 is built from 14 residues. V dropped 3 bases and J dropped 2; count of bases not matched to a gene: 3. In germline, CDR1 is SGHNT, CDR2 YYREEE (reference sequence). The sequenced CDR3 bases are TGTGCCAGCAGCTCGACAGGGACCACAGATACG. The encoded protein is CASSSTGTTDT. The whole CDR3 sequence reads CASSSTGTTDTQYF. Full variable domain (outside the CDR3, taken from reference TRBV5-4 and TRBJ2-3): ETGVTQSPTHLIKTRGQQVTLRCSSQSGHNTVSWYQQALGQGPQFIFQYYREEENGRGNFPPRFSGLQFPNYSSELNVNALELDDSALYLCASSSTGTTDTQYFGPGTRLTVL.

This clone was recorded at least ten times. The read terminates 3 residues ahead of where the CDR3 ends, so the germline J gene completes it. The chain joins TRBV19 to TRBJ2-5; D might be TRBD1 (6 bases). Germline CDR1 and CDR2: LNHDA and SQIVND (reference sequence). This CDR3 has 15 residues. The V end lost 3 bases, the J end lost 2 bases, and 13 bases lay between the germline ends. The CDR3: CASSIGGPVQETQYF. The sequenced part of the CDR3 DNA is TGTGCCAGTAGTATTGGGGGCCCGGTTCAAGAGACC.

This clone was recorded at least ten times. The part of the CDR3 DNA that was read is TGTGCCAGCTCACCAGGAAAAACAGTGAACACTGAA. This sequence encodes CASSPGKTVNTE. The CDR3 in full is CASSPGKTVNTEAFF. The J gene is TRBJ1-1, the V gene TRBV18; no clear D. Coverage ceases 3 residues before the CDR3 finishes, and the germline J gene fills in the end. Germline values: CDR1 KGHSH, CDR2 LQKENI. Trimming stripped 2 bases from V and 0 bases from J, with 10 bases between. This CDR3 contains 15 residues.

The table lists this clone with many counts. The read terminates 3 residues ahead of where the CDR3 ends, so the germline J gene completes it. The rearrangement joins TRBV5-4 to TRBJ2-3; D ambiguous. The CDR3 has 14 amino acids. The V gene lost 0 bases and the J gene lost 1 base, with 6 bases spanning the gap. CDR1 is SGHNT and CDR2 is YYREEE in the germline V gene (reference sequence). The CDR3 here is CASSLGGRTDTQYF. CDR3 DNA (partial): TGTGCCAGCAGCTTGGGAGGTCGCACAGATACG.

On this clone: This clone may be a read error of a much larger clone one base away. The read ends 3 residues before the CDR3 terminus; that terminus is restored from the germline J gene. V is TRBV5-1 and J is TRBJ2-5; 11 nucleotides agree with TRBD2. The CDR3 is 16 amino acids. The germline V gene encodes CDR1 SGHRS and CDR2 YFSETQ. The CDR3 region is CASSLDLTSGTDTQYF. The DNA read from the CDR3 is TGCGCCAGCAGCTTGGATCTGACTAGCGGGACAGATACC. The complete variable domain, with remaining parts taken from reference TRBV5-1 and TRBJ2-5, reads KAGVTQTPRYLIKTRGQQVTLSCSPISGHRSVSWYQQTPGQGLQFLFEYFSETQRNKGNFPGRFSGRQFSNSRSEMNVSTLELGDSALYLCASSLDLTSGTDTQYFGPGTRLLVL.

This clone was counted many times. The sequenced fragment ends 3 residues before the CDR3 boundary, so the rest is inferred from the germline J gene. The V and J genes are TRBV11-2 and TRBJ2-7; 10 bases are a match to TRBD2. Germline CDR1 SGHAT, CDR2 FQNNGV. The trim removed 3 bases at V and 3 bases at J, leaving 5 bases unmatched. The CDR3 runs to 15 residues. The CDR3 reads CASSFFGTSVYEQYF. CDR3 bases read: TGTGCCAGCAGCTTTTTTGGGACTAGCGTCTACGAG.

Ten or more counts support this clone. Read coverage stops 3 residues before the CDR3 terminus; the germline J gene supplies the remainder. V and J are TRBV7-2 and TRBJ2-5; maybe TRBD1 (6 bases). Germline V gene lookup returns CDR1 SGHTA and CDR2 FQGNSA. V gave up 3 bases and J gave up 0 bases, with 11 bases separating them. The CDR3 is 15 amino acids. Here the CDR3 reads CASSFNRVYQETQYF. Partial CDR3 DNA: TGTGCCAGCAGCTTCAACAGGGTGTACCAAGAGACC. The whole variable domain, remainder taken from reference TRBV7-2 and TRBJ2-5, is GAGVSQSPSNKVTEKGKDVELRCDPISGHTALYWYRQSLGQGLEFLIYFQGNSAPDKSGLPSDRFSAERTGGSVSTLTIQRTQQEDSAVYLCASSFNRVYQETQYFGPGTRLLVL.

CDR3 bases read: TGTGCCAGCAGTCGACTAGCAATGAACACCGGGGAG. This gives the protein CASSRLAMNTGE. The CDR3 in full is CASSRLAMNTGELFF. J is TRBJ2-2 and V is TRBV2; 7 bases fit TRBD2. The read terminates 3 residues before the CDR3 end, so the remaining end is supplied by the germline J gene. Germline V lookup: CDR1 SNHLY, CDR2 FYNNEI. The CDR3 runs 15 residues. Losses at the gene ends were 5 bases for V and 1 base for J; bases not matched to a gene: 4.

This clone occurred many times. The CDR3 loop reads CSARAWTGGTSEQFF. The sequenced CDR3 bases are TGCAGTGCTAGAGCATGGACAGGGGGTACGAGTGAG. The chain joins TRBV20-1 to TRBJ2-1; 10 bases line up with TRBD1. The DNA ends 3 residues before the CDR3 does, and the rest of the CDR3 is filled in from the germline J gene. Losses at the gene ends were 1 base for V and 9 bases for J; bases not matched to a gene: 9. There are 15 residues in the CDR3. Germline V CDR1 and CDR2: DFQATT, SNEGSKA (reference sequence).

Details on this clone: The sequenced fragment ends 3 residues before the CDR3 boundary, so the rest is inferred from the germline J gene. This sequence joins TRBV6-1 and TRBJ2-4, with a tentative D call TRBD1 (5 bases). Germline V gives CDR1 MNHNS, CDR2 SASEGT. The CDR3 has 15 amino acids. This CDR3 is CASSADARQPYGQYF. Incomplete CDR3 DNA: TGTGCCAGCAGTGCGGACGCCAGACAGCCCTATGGT.

This clone came up many times. The CDR3 end lies 3 residues beyond the end of the read and is filled in from the germline J gene. The V gene is TRBV18, the J gene TRBJ1-5, with TRBD1 as a possible D gene (6 bases). V was clipped by 6 bases and J by 4 bases, with 10 bases between them. The CDR3 sequence is 13 residues long. Germline lookup yields CDR1 KGHSH and CDR2 LQKENI. The DNA read from the CDR3 is TGTGCCAGCTCGTCAGGACAGAATCAGCCC. This codes for CASSSGQNQP. The entire CDR3 sequence reads CASSSGQNQPQHF.

This clone was detected many times. The CDR3 is cut off 3 residues early in the read; its end comes from the germline J gene. The V gene is TRBV5-1, the J gene TRBJ2-5, with a possible D match to TRBD1 (6 bases). Per the germline V gene, CDR1 is SGHRS and CDR2 is YFSETQ. Trimming cost V 4 bases and J 1 base, with 14 bases left between them. The CDR3 has 15 residues. The CDR3 DNA, read in part, is TGCGCCAGCAGCCCCAGGGGAGCCGTCCAAGAGACC. Translated, it gives CASSPRGAVQET. The full CDR3 protein is CASSPRGAVQETQYF.

This clone occurred many times. From the germline J gene comes the end of the CDR3, since the read stops 3 residues before it. The rearrangement joins TRBV29-1 to TRBJ1-2; 8 positions agree with TRBD1. Germline trimming cut 7 bases from V and 6 bases from J; bases unmatched to any gene: 4. In germline, CDR1 is SQVTM, CDR2 ANQGSEA. The CDR3 sequence is 11 residues long. The CDR3 bases that were read are TGCAGCGCAGACAGGGGACATGGC. Translated: CSADRGHG. The CDR3 reads in full as CSADRGHGYTF.

There are many counts of this clone. The read terminates 3 residues before the CDR3 end, so the remaining end is supplied by the germline J gene. The chain uses TRBV5-1 and TRBJ2-5, with TRBD2 matching over 7 bases. This CDR3 spans 15 amino acids. Germline CDR1 is SGHRS and CDR2 is YFSETQ. The trim removed 0 bases at V and 5 bases at J, leaving 7 bases unmatched. CDR3 amino acids: CASSLGDYFGETQYF. CDR3 bases read: TGCGCCAGCAGCTTGGGGGACTACTTCGGGGAGACC.

This clone has at least ten counts. The CDR3 extends 3 residues past the end of the read, so its final part is completed from the germline J gene. V is TRBV19 and J is TRBJ2-1; D ambiguous. Trimming removed 0 bases from V and 2 bases from J, with 2 bases in between. This CDR3 contains 13 residues. Germline-derived CDR1 and CDR2 are LNHDA and SQIVND (reference sequence). The sequenced CDR3 bases are TGTGCCAGTAGTATAGATACCTACAATGAG. Translation: CASSIDTYNE. The entire CDR3 protein reads CASSIDTYNEQFF.

In its sample, this clone was seen many times. The read ends 3 residues shy of where the CDR3 ends; the end is completed using the germline J gene. The chain has TRBV7-8 and TRBJ1-1, with D perhaps matching TRBD1 (6 bases). The V and J ends lost 0 bases and 5 bases respectively, with 13 bases between them. Germline values: CDR1 SGHVS, CDR2 FQNEAQ. The CDR3 extends over 15 amino acids. CDR3 loop: CASSLALQGKTEAFF. Partial CDR3 DNA: TGTGCCAGCAGCTTAGCCCTACAGGGTAAGACTGAA.

This clone was detected ten times or more. The missing CDR3 end, 3 residues past where the read stops, is filled in from the germline J gene. This chain connects TRBV6-1 to TRBJ2-7; 8 nucleotides agree with TRBD1. The germline V gene has CDR1 MNHNS and CDR2 SASEGT. Unmatched junction bases numbered 8, after V lost 3 bases and J lost 4 bases. The CDR3 extends over 15 amino acids. Incomplete CDR3 DNA: TGTGCCAGCAGTGATCGGACAGGGAATAGGTACGAG. Protein product: CASSDRTGNRYE. Given in full, the CDR3 is CASSDRTGNRYEQYF.

This clone has ten or more counts. The read finishes 3 residues shy of the CDR3 end, and the germline J gene is used to complete it. The J gene is TRBJ1-2, the V gene TRBV15; weak D call: TRBD1 (5 bases). Trimming stripped 0 bases from V and 7 bases from J, with 18 bases between. This CDR3 contains 16 residues. Per germline, CDR1 LNHNV and CDR2 YYDKDF (reference sequence). Partial CDR3 DNA: TGTGCCACCAGCAGAGATCGGGAGGGGCCCCTTTCTGGC. Its translation is CATSRDREGPLSG. The entire CDR3 protein reads CATSRDREGPLSGYTF.